A single sample gave rise to the 7 T cell receptor beta chains below, sequenced in a study of T cell clonality in common variable immunodeficiency. Using immunoSEQ multiplex PCR, the repertoire was profiled, and TCRdb retains in-frame clones only, with some absent. Listed for the sample are roughly 57,000 clones, none seen a single time. The sequencing sample was made of peripheral blood mononuclear cells. All receptors derive from a person aged 18 to 75 in good health.

In this sample, this clone turned up many times. The CDR3 end falls 3 residues outside the read, so it is completed with the germline J gene. The J gene is TRBJ2-3, the V gene TRBV20-1; TRBD2 matches 8 bases. The V gene end was trimmed by 2 bases and the J gene end by 0 bases; junction bases not matched to a gene: 1. Germline CDR1 and CDR2: DFQATT and SNEGSKA (reference sequence). The CDR3 length is 14 residues. CDR3 DNA, as far as it was read: TGCAGTGCTAGACCTAGCGGGAGCACAGATACG. Amino acids: CSARPSGSTDT. The complete CDR3 sequence is CSARPSGSTDTQYF.

The table lists this clone with many counts. The CDR3 goes on 3 residues after the read ends, and that part is filled in from the germline J gene. The chain carries TRBV10-3 and TRBJ2-1; 9 bases are a match to TRBD2. With V trimmed by 3 bases and J by 4 bases, 16 bases remained unmatched. The V gene's germline CDR1 is ENHRY and CDR2 SYGVKD. The CDR3 is made up of 19 amino acids. CDR3 DNA, as far as it was read: TGTGCCATCAGTGAACTTGAGACTAGCGGCGAGAATTTTTACAATGAG. It translates to CAISELETSGENFYNE. The full CDR3 is CAISELETSGENFYNEQFF.

This clone came up a few times. A read error may account for a junction end that differs from germline. The missing CDR3 end, 3 residues past where the read stops, is filled in from the germline J gene. The same CDR3 can be traced to other DNA sequences in this sample. V gene TRBV7-9 combines with J gene TRBJ1-3, with a possible D match to TRBD1 (6 bases). This CDR3 comprises 13 residues. From germline, CDR1 is SEHNR and CDR2 FQNEAQ (reference sequence). The CDR3 sequence is CATTGTQGNTIYF. The sequenced part of the CDR3 DNA is TGTGCCACTACAGGGACGCAGGGAAACACA.

A remark on this clone: The read ends 3 residues early relative to the CDR3; the germline J gene fills the gap. The chain carries TRBV6-4 and TRBJ1-2; a weak D match, TRBD1 (6 bases). The CDR3 spans 13 residues. The germline V gene encodes CDR1 MRHNA and CDR2 SNTAGT. V was trimmed by 4 bases and J by 4 bases, leaving 10 bases between them. Partial CDR3 DNA: TGTGCCAGCAGTGCGACAGGCACCTATGGC. The encoded protein is CASSATGTYG. The whole CDR3 sequence is CASSATGTYGYTF.

About this clone: The CDR3 goes on 3 residues after the read ends, and that part is filled in from the germline J gene. The J gene is TRBJ2-5, the V gene TRBV7-9; D unclear. The germline V gene encodes CDR1 SEHNR and CDR2 FQNEAQ (reference sequence). The CDR3 runs 15 residues. CDR3 sequence: CASSLEGMSTDTQYF. CDR3 bases read: TGTGCCAGCAGCTTAGAGGGTATGAGCACAGATACC.

This clone appeared many times. The CDR3 is cut off 3 residues early in the read; its end comes from the germline J gene. The chain joins TRBV2 to TRBJ1-4; TRBD1 might be the D (5 bases). Germline CDR1 reads SNHLY; CDR2 reads FYNNEI. Trimming removed 2 bases from V and 7 bases from J, with 8 bases in between. This CDR3 has 13 residues. The DNA read from the CDR3 is TGTGCCAGCAGTGAACAGGGCGTTGAAAAA. Translating gives CASSEQGVEK. The whole CDR3 is CASSEQGVEKLFF.

This clone was counted many times. The read finishes 3 residues shy of the CDR3 end, and the germline J gene is used to complete it. The V and J genes are TRBV5-1 and TRBJ1-1; 11 bases are a match to TRBD1. Germline lookup yields CDR1 SGHRS and CDR2 YFSETQ. The ends lost 0 bases at V and 4 bases at J; junction bases unmatched: 2. The length of the CDR3 is 15 residues. CDR3 DNA (partial): TGCGCCAGCAGCTTGGGGGACAGGGGGGCCACTGAA. This translates into CASSLGDRGATE. The whole CDR3 sequence is CASSLGDRGATEAFF.